Listed here are 4 T cell receptor beta chains from one sample, sequenced in a study of cytomegalovirus exposure and HLA in healthy donors. The PCR contained 60 Vbeta and 13 Jbeta primers. The method was immunoSEQ multiplex PCR; TCRdb's version includes in-frame clones alone and lacks a portion of them. The table includes around 130,000 clones, approximately 80% detected once. The specimen was PBMCs. The receptors were sampled from a woman between 40 and 50 years old in good health and CMV-seronegative.

The V gene is TRBV2, the J gene TRBJ2-2, with 8 nucleotides matching TRBD1. The CDR3 loop spans 16 amino acids. CDR1 is SNHLY, CDR2 FYNNEI, per germline. The junction had 11 bases not matched to a gene; V was cut back by 8 bases and J by 3 bases. The CDR3, as DNA: TGTGCCAGCCTCAGGGGCAGGGGGCTGGACACCGGGGAGCTGTTTTTT. It translates to CASLRGRGLDTGELFF.

The rearrangement joins TRBV19 to TRBJ1-5, with D maybe TRBD1 (6 bases). In germline, CDR1 is LNHDA, CDR2 SQIVND (reference sequence). Trimming pared 6 bases from V and 0 bases from J, leaving 15 bases between. The CDR3 has 16 residues. CDR3 nucleotides: TGTGCCAGTAGCCTAAAAGGGACAAATAGCAATCAGCCCCAGCATTTT. It specifies CASSLKGTNSNQPQHF.

This clone was observed a few times. This chain connects TRBV5-1 to TRBJ2-1; a weak D match, TRBD1 (6 bases). Trimming cost V 3 bases and J 8 bases, with 15 bases left between them. This CDR3 contains 14 residues. Germline CDR1 SGHRS, CDR2 YFSETQ. CDR3 loop: CASSSGQLRDEQFF. CDR3 coding DNA: TGCGCCAGCAGCTCTGGACAGCTAAGGGATGAGCAGTTCTTC.

V is TRBV18 and J is TRBJ2-7; possibly TRBD2 for D (5 bases). This CDR3 spans 14 amino acids. V dropped 5 bases and J dropped 0 bases, with 11 bases sitting between them. Germline V gives CDR1 KGHSH, CDR2 LQKENI. As DNA, the CDR3 is TGTGCCAGCTCAGAGGGAACGGGCTCCTACGAGCAGTACTTC. This encodes CASSEGTGSYEQYF.